This entry features one T cell receptor (beta chain) sequence. This clone has a handful of counts. What this receptor recognizes is not known. Per-base quality was not reported, and no clone a single base away is much larger than it. TCRbeta CDR3 regions were amplified from genomic DNA by means of the immunoSEQ Assay, a bias-controlled multiplex PCR. For the original study's pipeline: The number of nucleated cells in each sample was estimated by amplification of reference gene primers within the assay. Sequence reads were collapsed and filtered to measure the absolute abundance of every unique TCRbeta CDR3 rearrangement. For each sample, productive Simpson clonality was calculated as the square root of Simpson's diversity index over productive rearrangements. TCRdb retrieved this table from immuneACCESS and kept in-frame rearrangements only. Not all clones are present; in checked studies, unresolved V genes account for under half, and no reason is known for the remainder. The D gene and trimming were derived from the DNA, and the V and J assignments and clone size from that table. The table for this sample lists around 200,000 clones; roughly 90% of them were counted only once. Roughly 2.2% of the sample is in the top ten clones.

The data derive from a study of blood T cell repertoires in COVID-19 (dated by TCRdb to the early 2020s). About the full investigation: The collaborator samples originated in the United States, Italy and Spain and spanned the acute and convalescent phases of COVID-19. The material from the prospective study consisted of cDNA or gDNA derived from T cells, B-cell-depleted T cells, or PBMCs. The dataset comprised deeply sampled blood TCRbeta repertoires from subjects exposed to, actively infected with, or recovered from COVID-19. The repertoires were made available in a free public database intended to serve as a resource for research on the immune response to SARS-CoV-2. The samples were drawn from two sources: the first 160 participants of the ongoing ImmuneRACE study, and some 1,300 subjects contributed by 6 global collaborators. Nearly every sample came with metadata listing a de-identified subject ID, COVID-19 status, age in years and sex. HLA class I and class II types, where available, came from metadata supplied by the sample provider rather than from assay-based typing.

The collaborating institutions used their own protocols to collect whole blood in K2EDTA tubes. For TCRbeta analysis, collaborators shipped samples in one of three forms: frozen whole blood, isolated PBMCs, or DNA extracted from either of those sample types. Points the paper makes about the study in general: The quantity of clinical and demographic metadata differed by source and by participant and was supplied without curation.

Including the terminal cysteine and phenylalanine, the CDR3 comprises 14 residues. This entry keeps only the CDR3 DNA: 42 bases, framed from base 1. Germline trimming amounts to 7 bases on V and 7 bases on J, with 10 as the count of junction bases outside the gene matches. CDR1 and CDR2 (LNHDA, SQIVND) derive from the germline V gene (reference sequence). This receptor chain uses TRBV19 and TRBJ1-1; 9 central bases correspond to TRBD1. Sequenced sample: peripheral blood. This sequence was found in a woman aged 50 to 65 with acute or convalescent COVID-19. The CDR3 here reads CASIPGQGGVEAFF. The nucleotide sequence reads as follows: TGTGCCAGTATACCGGGACAGGGAGGCGTTGAAGCTTTCTTT. Reference TRBV19 and TRBJ1-1 genes cover what lies past the CDR3, so the full variable domain is DGGITQSPKYLFRKEGQNVTLSCEQNLNHDAMYWYRQDPGQGLRLIYYSQIVNDFQKGDIAEGYSVSREKKESFPLTVTSAQKNPTAFYLCASIPGQGGVEAFFGQGTRLTVV.